Below are 11 T cell receptor beta chains sequenced from a single sample in a study of T cells in Graves' hyperthyroidism and ophthalmopathy. RNA transcripts served as the template for amplifying TCR beta CDR3 regions. HTBI primers were employed in a first-round RT-PCR of the TCR CDR3. TCRdb used MiXCR to reprocess the multiplex PCR reads, holding one entry per CDR3 protein. Of roughly 250,000 distinct CDR3 sequences listed, less than 20% are singletons. Sequences were obtained from blood. The receptors originated from a woman under 30 with Graves' ophthalmopathy.

This clonotype was seen at least ten times. This chain joins TRBV27 and TRBJ1-6, with D possibly matching TRBD1 (6 bases). Trimming took off 6 bases at V and 10 bases at J, with 16 bases between the two ends. This CDR3 contains 14 residues. From germline, CDR1 is MNHEY and CDR2 SMNVEV (reference sequence). CDR3 DNA sequence: TGTGCCAGCAGGCTGGGACAATCAGCCTCACCCCTCCACTTT. It encodes CASRLGQSASPLHF.

This clonotype was found many times. The chain carries TRBV3-1 and TRBJ1-1; possibly TRBD1 for D (5 bases). The germline V gene encodes CDR1 LGHDT and CDR2 YNNKEL (reference sequence). Trimming cost V 4 bases and J 0 bases, with 15 bases left between them. The CDR3 spans 16 residues. The CDR3 region has the DNA TGTGCCAGCAGCCCAAGACAGATTCCCATGAACACTGAAGCTTTCTTT. Translation gives CASSPRQIPMNTEAFF.

This clonotype was recorded many times. J is TRBJ1-4 and V is TRBV7-9; D uncertain. The CDR3 consists of 13 residues. Looked up from germline, CDR1 is SEHNR and CDR2 is FQNEAQ (reference sequence). The V end lost 5 bases, the J end lost 8 bases, and 12 bases lay between the germline ends. The CDR3 region has the DNA TGTGCCAGCAGCCTGGATCTGGGAGAAAAACTGTTTTTT. Amino acid sequence: CASSLDLGEKLFF.

Points on this clonotype: Just one base apart from a much larger clone, this may be a read error. This chain connects TRBV6-4 to TRBJ2-3; a weak D match, TRBD1 (5 bases). The CDR3 consists of 14 residues. Germline V CDR1 and CDR2: MRHNA, SNTAGT. Trimming took off 3 bases at V and 4 bases at J, with 11 bases between the two ends. The CDR3 region has the DNA TGTGCCAGCAGTGAATTGCAGGGTGCAGATACGCAGTATTTT. Its translation is CASSELQGADTQYF.

This clonotype has at least ten counts. The chain is built from TRBV29-1 and TRBJ1-1; D unresolved. The germline gives CDR1 SQVTM, CDR2 ANQGSEA. This CDR3 has 12 residues. Trimming left V 1 base short and J 10 bases short, with 13 bases between. Written as DNA, the CDR3 is TGCAGCGTTGAAGGGTTCGGCGGTGTAGCTTTCTTT. Translation gives CSVEGFGGVAFF.

This clonotype was seen only a few times. The rearrangement uses TRBV19 and TRBJ2-7; no reliable D call. The CDR3 has 14 amino acids. Trimming stripped 9 bases from V and 6 bases from J, with 21 bases between. Germline V gene data show CDR1 as LNHDA and CDR2 as SQIVND (reference sequence). This CDR3 reads CASSPTARSREQYF. The CDR3 nucleotides read TGTGCCAGCTCCCCTACCGCGCGGAGCCGCGAGCAGTACTTC.

This clonotype was recorded at least ten times. This chain joins TRBV12-3 or TRBV12-4 and TRBJ1-1; D call uncertain. The CDR3 has 15 residues. Trimming cost V 5 bases and J 0 bases, with 13 bases left between them. In DNA form, the CDR3 reads TGTGCCAGCAGTGAAGAGACACTCCTGAACACTGAAGCTTTCTTT. Protein sequence: CASSEETLLNTEAFF.

This clonotype was counted many times. The chain uses TRBV5-1 and TRBJ1-1; D is possibly TRBD1 (5 bases). Trimming cost V 4 bases and J 7 bases, with 17 bases left between them. Germline lookup yields CDR1 SGHRS and CDR2 YFSETQ. CDR3 size: 14 residues. The CDR3, as DNA: TGCGCCAGCAGCCCCGGCCGGGGGACTCTTGAAGCTTTCTTT. This sequence encodes CASSPGRGTLEAFF.

The rearrangement joins TRBV19 to TRBJ1-5; maybe TRBD1 (6 bases). The germline gives CDR1 LNHDA, CDR2 SQIVND (reference sequence). The CDR3 loop spans 15 amino acids. V dropped 2 bases and J dropped 4 bases, with 12 bases sitting between them. For the CDR3, the DNA is TGTGCCAGTAGTATACGGGGGCCACCGAATCAGCCCCAGCATTTT. This codes for CASSIRGPPNQPQHF. The full variable domain, rest sourced from reference TRBV19 and TRBJ1-5, is DGGITQSPKYLFRKEGQNVTLSCEQNLNHDAMYWYRQDPGQGLRLIYYSQIVNDFQKGDIAEGYSVSREKKESFPLTVTSAQKNPTAFYLCASSIRGPPNQPQHFGDGTRLSIL.

At least ten counts were recorded for this clonotype. This chain uses TRBV12-3 or TRBV12-4 with TRBJ1-6, with D uncertain. CDR3 length: 13 residues. V gave up 6 bases and J gave up 7 bases, with 10 bases separating them. The CDR3 bases are TGTGCCAGCAGCCGAACTGGGAATTCACCCCTCCACTTT. Its translation is CASSRTGNSPLHF.

This clonotype was observed at least ten times. A junction end diverges from the germline sequence, so it may reflect a read error. The chain uses TRBV7-7 and TRBJ2-3; TRBD1 agrees at 8 bases. Germline CDR1 is SSHAT and CDR2 is FNYEAQ (reference sequence). CDR3 size: 13 residues. The CDR3 region has the DNA TGTGCTAGCAGCCAGGGGACAGGAGATACGCAGTATTTT. This translates into CASSQGTGDTQYF.